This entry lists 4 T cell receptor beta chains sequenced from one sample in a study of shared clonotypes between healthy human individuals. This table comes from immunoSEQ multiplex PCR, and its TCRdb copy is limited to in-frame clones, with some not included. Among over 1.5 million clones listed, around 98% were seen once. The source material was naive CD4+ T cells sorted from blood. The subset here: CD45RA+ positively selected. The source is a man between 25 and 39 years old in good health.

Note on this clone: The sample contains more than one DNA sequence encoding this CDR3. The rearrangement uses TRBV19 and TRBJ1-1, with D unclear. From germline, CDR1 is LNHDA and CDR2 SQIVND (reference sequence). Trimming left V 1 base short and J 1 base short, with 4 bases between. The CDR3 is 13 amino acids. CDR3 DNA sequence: TGTGCCAGTAGTATAGGAAGGAACACTGAAGCTTTCTTT. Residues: CASSIGRNTEAFF.

The DNA for the CDR3 is TGTGCCAGTAGTGACGGATGGAGTCGGGTTCAGCCCCAGCATTTT. Protein: CASSDGWSRVQPQHF. This chain uses TRBV19 with TRBJ1-5, with D uncertain. V lost 5 bases to trimming and J lost 6 bases, with 17 bases between them. The CDR3 length is 15 residues. Germline CDR1 and CDR2: LNHDA and SQIVND (reference sequence).

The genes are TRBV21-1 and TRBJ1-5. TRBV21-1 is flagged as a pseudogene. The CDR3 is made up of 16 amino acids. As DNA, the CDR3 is TGTGCCAGCAGCAAGGGATGGCCTGATAGCAATCAGCCCCAGCATTTT. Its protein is CASSKGWPDSNQPQHF.

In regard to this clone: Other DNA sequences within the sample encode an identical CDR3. The CDR3 is CASSYGTLSYEQYF. CDR3 DNA: TGTGCCAGCAGTTACGGCACCCTATCCTACGAGCAGTACTTC. The chain is built from TRBV6-6 and TRBJ2-7; D unclear. This CDR3 is built from 14 residues. Trimming took 2 bases from V and 1 from J, leaving 9 bases between them. Germline V gene sequence: CDR1 MNHNY, CDR2 SVGAGI (reference sequence).